What follows are 28 T cell receptor beta chains derived from one specimen sequenced in a study of blood T cell repertoires in COVID-19. Profiled with immunoSEQ multiplex PCR; TCRdb holds only in-frame clones, not every one. The table has about 54,000 clones, about 90% seen once. Sample: peripheral blood. The receptors derive from a woman aged 55-70 years with active or convalescent COVID-19.

The chain employs TRBV30 and TRBJ2-2; perhaps TRBD1 as D (5 bases). V was clipped by 5 bases and J by 3 bases, with 25 bases between them. CDR1 and CDR2 from the germline V gene are GTSNPN and SVGIG (reference sequence). CDR3 size: 18 residues. The CDR3 reads CAWFRLTWGPKYTGELFF. As DNA, the CDR3 is TGTGCCTGGTTCAGACTGACCTGGGGCCCAAAATACACCGGGGAGCTGTTTTTT.

This chain connects TRBV30 to TRBJ1-2; D gene uncertain. Germline V gene data show CDR1 as GTSNPN and CDR2 as SVGIG (reference sequence). V was pared by 1 base and J by 1 base, with 10 bases between. CDR3 length equals 14 residues. Here the CDR3 DNA reads TGTGCCTGGAGTGAGTTAGTGTTTAACTATGGCTACACCTTC. Protein sequence: CAWSELVFNYGYTF. The variable domain in full, completed from reference TRBV30 and TRBJ1-2, reads SQTIHQWPATLVQPVGSPLSLECTVEGTSNPNLYWYRQAAGRGLQLLFYSVGIGQISSEVPQNLSASRPQDRQFILSSKKLLLSDSGFYLCAWSELVFNYGYTFGSGTRLTVV.

This rearrangement joins TRBV9 to TRBJ2-3; maybe TRBD2 (6 bases). Germline-derived CDR1 and CDR2 are SGDLS and YYNGEE. V was clipped by 6 bases and J by 1 base, with 12 bases between them. The CDR3 is 14 residues long. The CDR3 here is CASTREWGTDTQYF. CDR3 DNA sequence: TGTGCCAGCACTCGGGAGTGGGGCACAGATACGCAGTATTTT.

With regard to this clone: A read error may produce the germline difference seen at one junction end. The chain combines TRBV7-3 with TRBJ2-1, with 7 bases lining up with TRBD2. CDR3 size: 15 residues. In germline, CDR1 is SGHTA, CDR2 FQGTGA. The CDR3 protein is CASSFGTISSNEQFF. The CDR3 DNA reads TGTGCCAGCAGCTTTGGGACTATTTCCTCCAATGAGCAGTTCTTC. Complete variable domain (other parts from reference TRBV7-3 and TRBJ2-1): GAGVSQTPSNKVTEKGKYVELRCDPISGHTALYWYRQSLGQGPEFLIYFQGTGAADDSGLPNDRFFAVRPEGSVSTLKIQRTERGDSAVYLCASSFGTISSNEQFFGPGTRLTVL.

The V call is TRBV9, the J call TRBJ2-3; 8 nucleotides line up with TRBD2. CDR1 SGDLS and CDR2 YYNGEE come from the germline V gene. The CDR3 has 17 amino acids. With V trimmed by 0 bases and J by 6 bases, 12 bases remained unmatched. In nucleotides, the CDR3 is TGTGCCAGCAGCGTAGGGGATTCAACGGGAGGGGTTGATACGCAGTATTTT. Translation: CASSVGDSTGGVDTQYF. The full variable domain, rest sourced from reference TRBV9 and TRBJ2-3, is DSGVTQTPKHLITATGQRVTLRCSPRSGDLSVYWYQQSLDQGLQFLIQYYNGEERAKGNILERFSAQQFPDLHSELNLSSLELGDSALYFCASSVGDSTGGVDTQYFGPGTRLTVL.

The chain joins TRBV12-3 or TRBV12-4 to TRBJ1-2, with TRBD1 identical over 9 bases. Losses at the gene ends were 6 bases for V and 6 bases for J; bases not matched to a gene: 5. The CDR3 covers 13 residues. The CDR3 DNA reads as TGTGCCAGCAGCCCGGGACAGGGTGATGGCTACACCTTC. Amino acid sequence: CASSPGQGDGYTF.

The chain employs TRBV28 and TRBJ2-3, with D perhaps matching TRBD1 (6 bases). Germline CDR1 reads MDHEN; CDR2 reads SYDVKM. V lost 10 bases and J 5 bases, leaving 19 bases between the germline ends. The length of the CDR3 is 14 residues. CDR3 in DNA: TGTGCCACCGAGAAACAGGGTTCCCAAGATACGCAGTATTTT. Translated: CATEKQGSQDTQYF.

The chain combines TRBV3-1 (or the pseudogene TRBV3-2) with TRBJ1-1, with D unclear. The germline V gene encodes CDR1 LGHDT and CDR2 YNNKEL (reference sequence). The V end lost 3 bases, the J end lost 0 bases, and 8 bases lay between the germline ends. This CDR3 spans 14 amino acids. The CDR3, as DNA: TGTGCCAGCAGCCACGAGGCCTTGAACACTGAAGCTTTCTTT. This sequence encodes CASSHEALNTEAFF.

The CDR3 DNA sequence: TGTGCCAGCACCCCGGGACAGGGTTTCAGGATGGGCTACACCTTC. Amino acid sequence: CASTPGQGFRMGYTF. This chain joins TRBV28 and TRBJ1-2; 9 bases are a match to TRBD1. The CDR3 length is 15 residues. The J segment lost 8 bases and the V segment lost 7 bases, leaving 14 bases of the junction unmatched. Germline CDR1 is MDHEN and CDR2 is SYDVKM.

This sequence joins TRBV5-1 and TRBJ1-2; D may be TRBD1 (6 bases). The CDR3 totals 15 residues. Deletions cut 4 bases from V and 6 bases from J, with 19 bases between. Germline-derived CDR1 and CDR2 are SGHRS and YFSETQ. For the CDR3, the DNA is TGCGCCAGCAGCCCACTAACAGGGACACAAGATGGCTACACCTTC. As protein: CASSPLTGTQDGYTF.

The CDR3 here is CASSEGIAGGQNEQFF. CDR3 coding DNA: TGTGCCAGCAGTGAAGGGATAGCGGGAGGACAAAATGAGCAGTTCTTC. The gene calls are TRBV2 and TRBJ2-1; 10 bases line up with TRBD2. The V and J ends lost 1 base and 7 bases, in that order; junction bases with no gene match: 7. CDR1 and CDR2 (germline): SNHLY, FYNNEI. This CDR3 comprises 16 residues.

This clone appeared a single time. An end of the junction does not agree with germline; a read error may underlie this. The sample holds other DNA sequences that translate to the same CDR3. CDR3 in DNA: TGCGCCAGCAGCTCACAGCAGGGGGACCAGCCCCAGCATTTT. Protein product: CASSSQQGDQPQHF. V gene TRBV13 combines with J gene TRBJ1-5; 7 positions agree with TRBD1. The CDR3 totals 14 residues. The V gene's germline CDR1 is PRHDT and CDR2 FYEKMQ (reference sequence).

Points on this clone: This may arise from a read error, as a much more abundant clone is one base away. The chain has TRBV5-1 and TRBJ2-1; 7 bases are a match to TRBD2. Germline V gene sequence: CDR1 SGHRS, CDR2 YFSETQ. The CDR3 covers 15 residues. Germline trimming cut 6 bases from V and 8 bases from J; bases unmatched to any gene: 14. CDR3 coding DNA: TGCGCCAGCACCTGGGAGGGAGGGCACGGGGATGAGCAGTTCTTC. Encoded protein: CASTWEGGHGDEQFF.

J is TRBJ2-2 and V is TRBV24-1; possibly TRBD1 for D (6 bases). This CDR3 has 12 residues. Trimming left V 9 bases short and J 7 bases short, with 11 bases between. The germline V gene encodes CDR1 KGHDR and CDR2 SFDVKD. The CDR3 loop is CATAQGNGELFF. In DNA form, the CDR3 reads TGTGCCACCGCACAGGGCAACGGGGAGCTGTTTTTT.

The chain has TRBV2 and TRBJ2-3; possible D gene TRBD2, 6 bases. Germline V gene lookup returns CDR1 SNHLY and CDR2 FYNNEI. The CDR3 is made up of 13 amino acids. Trimming left V 7 bases short and J 3 bases short, with 11 bases between. The CDR3 coding sequence is TGTGCCAGCACCCCTGCGGGAACAGATACGCAGTATTTT. Translating it yields CASTPAGTDTQYF.

The J gene is TRBJ2-3, the V gene TRBV28, with D maybe TRBD1 (5 bases). Between the trimmed V and J ends, which lost 5 bases and 2 bases, there was a span of 17 bases. The CDR3 totals 16 residues. Per germline, CDR1 MDHEN and CDR2 SYDVKM. The DNA of the CDR3 is TGTGCCAGCAGTCCCCTGGGCAGGGCACTCACAGATACGCAGTATTTT. Amino acids: CASSPLGRALTDTQYF.

The chain has TRBV5-1 and TRBJ2-5; 9 bases fit TRBD2. CDR1 and CDR2 from the germline V gene are SGHRS and YFSETQ. Germline trimming cut 0 bases from V and 5 bases from J; bases unmatched to any gene: 8. This CDR3 is built from 16 residues. In nucleotides, the CDR3 is TGCGCCAGCAGCTTGGATGTAGCGGGGGCTTTTGAGACCCAGTACTTC. Encoded protein: CASSLDVAGAFETQYF.

V gene TRBV29-1 combines with J gene TRBJ2-1; 9 bases line up with TRBD1. This CDR3 has 13 residues. Germline V gene sequence: CDR1 SQVTM, CDR2 ANQGSEA. V lost 6 bases to trimming and J lost 4 bases; unmatched junction nucleotides: 4. DNA for the CDR3: TGCAGCGTGCCCGGGACAGGGTACAATGAGCAGTTCTTC. It is translated as CSVPGTGYNEQFF.

The chain combines TRBV19 with TRBJ1-6, with 7 bases lining up with TRBD1. This CDR3 has 15 amino acids. J lost 6 bases, V lost 7 bases, and 9 bases had no gene match. Germline CDR1 is LNHDA and CDR2 is SQIVND (reference sequence). CDR3 amino acids: CASMKRQGFNSPLHF. DNA for the CDR3: TGTGCCAGTATGAAGAGACAGGGTTTTAATTCACCCCTCCACTTT.

The chain links TRBV27 to TRBJ2-1, with D uncertain. Deletions cut 5 bases from V and 0 bases from J, with 14 bases between. CDR3 length: 16 amino acids. CDR1 and CDR2 (germline): MNHEY, SMNVEV (reference sequence). This CDR3 is CASSTPGRRSYNEQFF. CDR3 nucleotide sequence: TGTGCCAGCAGTACCCCGGGTAGGCGCTCCTACAATGAGCAGTTCTTC.

In nucleotides, the CDR3 is TGTGCCAGCACCCCGGCGGGACTAGCGGGCAGCTCCTACAATGAGCAGTTCTTC. It codes for CASTPAGLAGSSYNEQFF. The chain couples TRBV28 to TRBJ2-1; 12 bases agree with TRBD2. Trimming removed 7 bases from V and 0 bases from J; junction bases left unmatched: 10. Per the germline V gene, CDR1 is MDHEN and CDR2 is SYDVKM. The CDR3 covers 18 residues.

The chain uses TRBV28 and TRBJ2-7; 8 bases fit TRBD1. Germline V lookup: CDR1 MDHEN, CDR2 SYDVKM. The CDR3 is 14 amino acids. V shed 5 bases, J shed 6 bases, and the junction held 9 bases outside the gene matches. The CDR3 coding sequence is TGTGCCAGCAGTCCCGACAGGGGAAGGAGCGAGCAGTACTTC. Protein sequence: CASSPDRGRSEQYF.

The chain has TRBV5-8 and TRBJ2-7; D perhaps matches TRBD2 (5 bases). The CDR3 has 13 residues. From germline, CDR1 is SGHTS and CDR2 YDEGEE. Trimming took off 2 bases at V and 7 bases at J, with 13 bases between the two ends. DNA for the CDR3: TGTGCCAGCAGCTTTCTCGGCCCGGGAGAGCAGTACTTC. Translated: CASSFLGPGEQYF.

The chain uses TRBV28 and TRBJ2-3, with D possibly TRBD2 on 7 matching bases. Germline loops: CDR1 MDHEN, CDR2 SYDVKM. This CDR3 region has 15 residues. V lost 2 bases to trimming and J lost 1 base, with 10 bases between them. The CDR3 bases are TGTGCCAGCAGTTTAGGGGGGGCCGGCACAGATACGCAGTATTTT. This translates into CASSLGGAGTDTQYF.

The chain combines TRBV27 with TRBJ2-7; TRBD2 aligns across 10 bases. Trimming cost V 5 bases and J 0 bases; bases outside gene matches: 10. CDR1 is MNHEY and CDR2 is SMNVEV in the germline V gene (reference sequence). This CDR3 has 17 residues. CDR3 residues: CASSRPASGSGSYEQYF. The CDR3 DNA sequence: TGTGCCAGCAGTCGCCCCGCTAGCGGGAGTGGCTCCTACGAGCAGTACTTC.

The chain joins TRBV24-1 to TRBJ2-2, with TRBD1 identical over 10 bases. In germline, CDR1 is KGHDR, CDR2 SFDVKD. CDR3 size: 16 residues. With 4 bases clipped from V and 3 bases from J, the junction kept 4 bases outside the gene matches. CDR3 nucleotides: TGTGCCACCAGTGACCCGGGACAGGGGTACACCGGGGAGCTGTTTTTT. This gives the protein CATSDPGQGYTGELFF.

The V call is TRBV7-2, the J call TRBJ2-5; tentatively, D is TRBD1 (6 bases). The CDR3 contains 18 residues. Germline V gene sequence: CDR1 SGHTA, CDR2 FQGNSA. V was trimmed by 5 bases and J by 2 bases, leaving 24 bases between them. The CDR3 DNA sequence: TGTGCCAGCAGCCTAGTACCTCCAAGAGGGGGAAAACAAGAGACCCAGTACTTC. Its translation is CASSLVPPRGGKQETQYF.

The rearrangement joins TRBV28 to TRBJ1-4; possibly TRBD1 for D (5 bases). This CDR3 is 17 amino acids long. Germline lookup yields CDR1 MDHEN and CDR2 SYDVKM. V gave up 3 bases and J gave up 2 bases, with 16 bases separating them. The CDR3 region is CASSFFNRPGTNEKLFF. CDR3 DNA: TGTGCCAGCAGTTTCTTTAACAGGCCAGGGACTAATGAAAAACTGTTTTTT. Full variable domain (missing parts from reference TRBV28 and TRBJ1-4): DVKVTQSSRYLVKRTGEKVFLECVQDMDHENMFWYRQDPGLGLRLIYFSYDVKMKEKGDIPEGYSVSREKKERFSLILESASTNQTSMYLCASSFFNRPGTNEKLFFGSGTQLSVL.